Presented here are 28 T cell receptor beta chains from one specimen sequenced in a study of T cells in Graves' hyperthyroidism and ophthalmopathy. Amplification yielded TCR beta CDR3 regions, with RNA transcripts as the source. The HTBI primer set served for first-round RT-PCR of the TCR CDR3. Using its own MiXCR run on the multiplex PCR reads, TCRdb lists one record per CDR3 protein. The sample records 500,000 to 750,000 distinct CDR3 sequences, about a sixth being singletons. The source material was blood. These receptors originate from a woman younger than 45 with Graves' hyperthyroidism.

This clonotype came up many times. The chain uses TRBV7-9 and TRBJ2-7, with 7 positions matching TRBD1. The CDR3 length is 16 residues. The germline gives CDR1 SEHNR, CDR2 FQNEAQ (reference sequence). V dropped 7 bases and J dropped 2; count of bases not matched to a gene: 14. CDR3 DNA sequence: TGTGCCAGCACCCGTATCCTGGTGGGACAGACCTACGAGCAGTACTTC. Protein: CASTRILVGQTYEQYF.

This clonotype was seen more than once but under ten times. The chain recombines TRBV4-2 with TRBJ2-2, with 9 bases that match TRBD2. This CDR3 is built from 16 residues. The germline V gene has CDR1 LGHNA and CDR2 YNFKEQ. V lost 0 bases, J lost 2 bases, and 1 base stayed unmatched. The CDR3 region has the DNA TGTGCCAGCAGCCAAGAGACTAGCGGTAACACCGGGGAGCTGTTTTTT. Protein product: CASSQETSGNTGELFF.

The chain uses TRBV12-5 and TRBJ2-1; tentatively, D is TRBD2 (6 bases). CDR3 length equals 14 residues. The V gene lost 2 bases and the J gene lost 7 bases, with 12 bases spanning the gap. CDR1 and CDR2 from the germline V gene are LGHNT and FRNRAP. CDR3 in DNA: TGTGCTAGTGGTTTGACGGGAGAATTAAATGAGCAGTTCTTC. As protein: CASGLTGELNEQFF.

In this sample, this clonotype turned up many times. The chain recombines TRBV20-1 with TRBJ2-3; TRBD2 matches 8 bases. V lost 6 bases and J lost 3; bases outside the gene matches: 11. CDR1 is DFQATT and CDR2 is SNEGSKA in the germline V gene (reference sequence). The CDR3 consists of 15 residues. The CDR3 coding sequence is TGCAGTGCGACGGTCGGAGCGGGAGTAACAGATACGCAGTATTTT. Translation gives CSATVGAGVTDTQYF.

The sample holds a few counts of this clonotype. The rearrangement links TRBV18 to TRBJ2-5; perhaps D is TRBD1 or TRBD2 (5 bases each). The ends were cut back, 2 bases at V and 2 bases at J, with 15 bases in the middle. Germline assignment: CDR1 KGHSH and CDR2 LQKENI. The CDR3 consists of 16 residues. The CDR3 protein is CASSPTWSGTQETQYF. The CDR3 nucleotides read TGTGCCAGCTCACCAACTTGGTCCGGGACGCAAGAGACCCAGTACTTC.

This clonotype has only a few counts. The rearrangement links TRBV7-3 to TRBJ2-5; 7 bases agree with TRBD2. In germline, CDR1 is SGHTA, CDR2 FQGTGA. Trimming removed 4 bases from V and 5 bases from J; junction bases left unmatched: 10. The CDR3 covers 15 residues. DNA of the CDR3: TGTGCCAGCAGCTCGAACGGACTAGTTTCCGAGACCCAGTACTTC. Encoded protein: CASSSNGLVSETQYF.

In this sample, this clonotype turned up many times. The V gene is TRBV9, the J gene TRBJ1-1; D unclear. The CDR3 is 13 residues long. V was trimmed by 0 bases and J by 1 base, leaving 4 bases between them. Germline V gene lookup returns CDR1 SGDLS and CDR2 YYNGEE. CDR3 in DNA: TGTGCCAGCAGCGTAGCTGCGAACACTGAAGCTTTCTTT. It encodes CASSVAANTEAFF.

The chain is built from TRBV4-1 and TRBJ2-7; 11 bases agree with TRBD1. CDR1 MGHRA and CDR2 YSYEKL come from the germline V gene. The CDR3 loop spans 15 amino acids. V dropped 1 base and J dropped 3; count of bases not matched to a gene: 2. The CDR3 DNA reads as TGCGCCAGCAGCCAAGGGGACAGGGGGATCTACGAGCAGTACTTC. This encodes CASSQGDRGIYEQYF.

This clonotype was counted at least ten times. CDR3 residues: CSVETSGSFNEQFF. Written as DNA, the CDR3 is TGCAGTGTTGAGACTAGCGGGAGTTTTAATGAGCAGTTCTTC. The chain employs TRBV20-1 and TRBJ2-1; 12 bases align to TRBD2. Trimming at V came to 7 bases and at J to 7 bases, leaving 8 bases not matched to a gene. This CDR3 comprises 14 residues. The germline V gene has CDR1 DFQATT and CDR2 SNEGSKA (reference sequence).

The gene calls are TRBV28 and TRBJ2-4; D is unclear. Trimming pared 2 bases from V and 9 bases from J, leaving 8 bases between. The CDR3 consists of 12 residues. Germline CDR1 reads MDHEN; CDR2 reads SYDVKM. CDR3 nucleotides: TGTGCCAGCAGTTTAAAGACTCTCATTCAGTACTTC. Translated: CASSLKTLIQYF.

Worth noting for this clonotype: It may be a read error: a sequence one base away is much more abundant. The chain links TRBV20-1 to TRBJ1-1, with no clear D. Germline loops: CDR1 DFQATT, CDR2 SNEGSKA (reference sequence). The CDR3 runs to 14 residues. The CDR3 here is CSARDPDTGSETFF. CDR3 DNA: TGCAGTGCTAGAGATCCAGACACGGGCTCTGAAACTTTCTTT.

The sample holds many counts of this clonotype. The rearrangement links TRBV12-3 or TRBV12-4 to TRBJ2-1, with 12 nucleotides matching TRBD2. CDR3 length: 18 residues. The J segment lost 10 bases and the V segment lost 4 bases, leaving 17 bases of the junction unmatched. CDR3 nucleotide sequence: TGTGCCAGCAGTTATTTTCTAGCGGGAGGGCCCCTGGGTGCGGAGCAGTTCTTC. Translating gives CASSYFLAGGPLGAEQFF.

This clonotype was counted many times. CDR3 amino acids: CASSFPQTTDTQYF. Here the CDR3 DNA reads TGTGCCAGCAGCTTCCCCCAGACCACAGATACGCAGTATTTT. This chain links TRBV7-2 with TRBJ2-3; unclear D gene. Germline CDR1 and CDR2: SGHTA and FQGNSA. This CDR3 is 14 amino acids long. With 3 bases removed from V and 2 bases from J, the gap between germline ends came to 9 bases.

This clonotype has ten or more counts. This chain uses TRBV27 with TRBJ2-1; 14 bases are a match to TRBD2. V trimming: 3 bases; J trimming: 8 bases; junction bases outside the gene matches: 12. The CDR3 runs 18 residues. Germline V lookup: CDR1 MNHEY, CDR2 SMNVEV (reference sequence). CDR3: CASSFQAPGLAGVHEQFF. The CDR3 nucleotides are TGTGCCAGCAGTTTCCAAGCCCCGGGACTAGCGGGAGTGCATGAGCAGTTCTTC.

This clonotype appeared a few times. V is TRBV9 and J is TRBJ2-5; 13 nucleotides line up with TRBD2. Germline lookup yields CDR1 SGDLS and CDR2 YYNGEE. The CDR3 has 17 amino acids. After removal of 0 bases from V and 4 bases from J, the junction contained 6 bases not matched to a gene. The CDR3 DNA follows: TGTGCCAGCAGCGTAGGGACTAGCGGGAGATCACGAGAGACCCAGTACTTC. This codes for CASSVGTSGRSRETQYF.

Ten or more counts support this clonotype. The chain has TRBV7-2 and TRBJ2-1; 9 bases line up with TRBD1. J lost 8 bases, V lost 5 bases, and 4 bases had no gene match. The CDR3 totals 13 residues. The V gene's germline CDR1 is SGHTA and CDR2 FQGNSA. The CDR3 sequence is CASSTRDRDEQFF. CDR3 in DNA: TGTGCCAGCAGCACAAGGGACAGGGATGAGCAGTTCTTC.

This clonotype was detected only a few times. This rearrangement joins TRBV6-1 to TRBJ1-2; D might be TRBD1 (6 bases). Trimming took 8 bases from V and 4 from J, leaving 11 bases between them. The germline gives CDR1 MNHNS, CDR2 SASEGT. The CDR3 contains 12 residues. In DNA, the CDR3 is TGTGCCAGCTCGGCAGGGGCCTATGGCTACACCTTC. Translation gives CASSAGAYGYTF.

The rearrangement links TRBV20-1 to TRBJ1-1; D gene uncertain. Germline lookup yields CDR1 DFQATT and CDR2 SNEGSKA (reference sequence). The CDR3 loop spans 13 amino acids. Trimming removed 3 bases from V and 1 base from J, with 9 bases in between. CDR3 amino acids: CSASADPNTEAFF. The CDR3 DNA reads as TGCAGTGCTAGTGCGGACCCGAACACTGAAGCTTTCTTT.

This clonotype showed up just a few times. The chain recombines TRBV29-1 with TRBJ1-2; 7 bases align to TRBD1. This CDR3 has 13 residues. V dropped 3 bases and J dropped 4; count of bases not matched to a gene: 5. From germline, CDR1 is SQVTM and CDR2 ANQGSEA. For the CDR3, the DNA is TGCAGCGTTGACCGCCGGGACAGCTATGGCTACACCTTC. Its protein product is CSVDRRDSYGYTF. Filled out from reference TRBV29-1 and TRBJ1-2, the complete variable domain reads SAVISQKPSRDICQRGTSLTIQCQVDSQVTMMFWYRQQPGQSLTLIATANQGSEATYESGFVIDKFPISRPNLTFSTLTVSNMSPEDSSIYLCSVDRRDSYGYTFGSGTRLTVV.

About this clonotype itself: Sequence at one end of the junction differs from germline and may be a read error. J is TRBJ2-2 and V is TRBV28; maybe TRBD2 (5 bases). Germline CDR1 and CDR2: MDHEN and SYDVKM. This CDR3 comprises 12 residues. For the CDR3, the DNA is TGTGCCAGCAGATCAAGGACCGGGGAGCTGTCTTTT. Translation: CASRSRTGELSF.

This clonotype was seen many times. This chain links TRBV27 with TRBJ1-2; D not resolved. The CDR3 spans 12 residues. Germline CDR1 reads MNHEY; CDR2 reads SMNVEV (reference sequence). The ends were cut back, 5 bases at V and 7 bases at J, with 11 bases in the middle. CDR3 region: CASSARSGGYTF. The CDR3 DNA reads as TGTGCCAGCAGTGCGAGAAGCGGTGGCTACACCTTC.

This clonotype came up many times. CDR3 sequence (DNA): TGTGCCAGCAGTTACCGACAGGGGGGTTCTCTCGAGCAGTACTTC. Its translation is CASSYRQGGSLEQYF. This chain uses TRBV6-6 with TRBJ2-7; 9 nucleotides match TRBD1. This CDR3 contains 15 residues. From germline, CDR1 is MNHNY and CDR2 SVGAGI (reference sequence). V lost 2 bases, J lost 6 bases, and 8 bases stayed unmatched.

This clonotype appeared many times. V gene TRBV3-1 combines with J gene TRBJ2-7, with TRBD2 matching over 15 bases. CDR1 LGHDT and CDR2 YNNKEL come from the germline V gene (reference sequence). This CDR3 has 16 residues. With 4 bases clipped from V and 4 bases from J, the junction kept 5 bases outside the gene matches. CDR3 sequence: CASSLGLAGGLYEQYF. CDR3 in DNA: TGTGCCAGCAGCCTCGGACTAGCGGGAGGGCTTTACGAGCAGTACTTC.

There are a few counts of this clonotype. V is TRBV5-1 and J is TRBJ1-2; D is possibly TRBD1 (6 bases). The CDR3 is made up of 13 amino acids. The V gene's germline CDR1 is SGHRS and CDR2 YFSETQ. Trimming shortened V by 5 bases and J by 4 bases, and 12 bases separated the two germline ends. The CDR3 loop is CASRRDTGYGYTF. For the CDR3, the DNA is TGCGCCAGCAGGCGGGACACCGGCTATGGCTACACCTTC.

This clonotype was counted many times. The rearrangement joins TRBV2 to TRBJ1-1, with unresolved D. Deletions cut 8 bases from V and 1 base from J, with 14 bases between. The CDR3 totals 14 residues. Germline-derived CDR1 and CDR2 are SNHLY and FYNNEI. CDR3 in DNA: TGTGCCAGCGGTAGATTGGGAGGGAACACTGAAGCTTTCTTT. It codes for CASGRLGGNTEAFF.

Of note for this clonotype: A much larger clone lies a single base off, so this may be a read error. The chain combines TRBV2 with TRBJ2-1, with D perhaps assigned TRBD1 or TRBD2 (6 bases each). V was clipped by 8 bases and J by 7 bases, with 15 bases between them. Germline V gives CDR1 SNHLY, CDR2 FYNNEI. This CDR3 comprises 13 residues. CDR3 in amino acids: CASQAEGVNEQFF. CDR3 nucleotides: TGTGCCAGCCAAGCGGAGGGGGTGAATGAGCAGTTCTTC.

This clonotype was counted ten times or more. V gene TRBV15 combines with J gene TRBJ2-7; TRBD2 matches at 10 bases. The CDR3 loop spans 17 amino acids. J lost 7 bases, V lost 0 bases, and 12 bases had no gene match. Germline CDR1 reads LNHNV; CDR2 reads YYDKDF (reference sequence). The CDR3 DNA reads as TGTGCCACCAGCAGAGATCTCGCCCCGGGGACTAGCGAAGAGCAGTACTTC. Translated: CATSRDLAPGTSEEQYF.

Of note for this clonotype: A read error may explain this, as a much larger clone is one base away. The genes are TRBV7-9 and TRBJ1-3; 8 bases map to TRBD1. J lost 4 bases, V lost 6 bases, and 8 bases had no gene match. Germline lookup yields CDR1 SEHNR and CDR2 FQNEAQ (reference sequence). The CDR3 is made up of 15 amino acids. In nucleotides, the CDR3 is TGTGCCAGCAGGGCGACCGGGACAGGAGGAAACACCATATATTTT. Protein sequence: CASRATGTGGNTIYF.